A selection of T cell receptor beta chains follows, all from one sample in a study of identical twins. In TCRdb, the 5' RACE reads were re-called with MiXCR into one record per CDR3 protein. Here the sample spans more than 1.5 million distinct CDR3 sequences, about 31% being singletons. Material for sequencing was cord blood. These receptor sequences come from a newborn girl in good health. Each CDR3 is given without its conserved first and last residue. The order of the fields is J gene, V gene, CDR3 protein.

j_call: TRBJ2-7; v_call: TRBV6-5; cdr3_aa: ASSYSNRGPSYEQY
j_call: TRBJ1-5; v_call: TRBV6-4; cdr3_aa: ASSDPRPYQPQH
j_call: TRBJ2-3; v_call: TRBV10-3; cdr3_aa: AVNRVSTDTQY
j_call: TRBJ2-4; v_call: TRBV7-6; cdr3_aa: ASSLDPLGQGKNIQY
j_call: TRBJ1-1; v_call: TRBV4-1; cdr3_aa: ASSRHLSMNTVAF
j_call: TRBJ1-2; v_call: TRBV20-1; cdr3_aa: SAQRQGQREMDGYT
j_call: TRBJ1-2; v_call: TRBV7-2; cdr3_aa: ASSLVRESYGYT
j_call: TRBJ2-7; v_call: TRBV3-1; cdr3_aa: ASSPPTSGAPYEQY
j_call: TRBJ2-7; v_call: TRBV6-1; cdr3_aa: ASSEAKGRYEQY
j_call: TRBJ1-1; v_call: TRBV5-1; cdr3_aa: ASSSWTATEAF
j_call: TRBJ2-7; v_call: TRBV7-8; cdr3_aa: ASSLSADRSYEQY
j_call: TRBJ2-7; v_call: TRBV20-1; cdr3_aa: SARDTFYEQY
j_call: TRBJ2-5; v_call: TRBV6-1; cdr3_aa: ASSEARTNRGETQY
j_call: TRBJ1-5; v_call: TRBV28; cdr3_aa: ASSQWTGGNQPQH
j_call: TRBJ2-5; v_call: TRBV21-1; cdr3_aa: ASTNGGEEETQY
j_call: .; v_call: TRBV28; cdr3_aa: ASSPYYFSYNEQY
j_call: TRBJ1-2; v_call: TRBV20-1; cdr3_aa: SALQTGGLANYGYT
j_call: .; v_call: TRBV20-1; cdr3_aa: SARDLGLAGGYNEQY
j_call: TRBJ1-2; v_call: TRBV28; cdr3_aa: ASSLPGQFNYGYT
j_call: TRBJ2-5; v_call: TRBV20-1; cdr3_aa: SARVQYNEQY
j_call: TRBJ2-3; v_call: TRBV14; cdr3_aa: ASSQVLTRTDTQY
j_call: TRBJ1-2; v_call: TRBV10-3; cdr3_aa: AISEIGRRRIGYT
j_call: TRBJ1-3; v_call: TRBV3-1; cdr3_aa: ASSHARNTIY
j_call: TRBJ1-2; v_call: TRBV6-6; cdr3_aa: ASIGNLRYYGYT
j_call: TRBJ2-1; v_call: TRBV20-1; cdr3_aa: SVKGVQGINEQF
j_call: TRBJ2-3; v_call: TRBV28; cdr3_aa: ATQQATDTQY
j_call: TRBJ1-1; v_call: TRBV4-1; cdr3_aa: ASSQPSTGGNTEAF
j_call: TRBJ2-5; v_call: TRBV3-1; cdr3_aa: ASSPLRLVQEAQY
j_call: TRBJ1-1; v_call: TRBV5-5; cdr3_aa: ASTSRGRTEAF